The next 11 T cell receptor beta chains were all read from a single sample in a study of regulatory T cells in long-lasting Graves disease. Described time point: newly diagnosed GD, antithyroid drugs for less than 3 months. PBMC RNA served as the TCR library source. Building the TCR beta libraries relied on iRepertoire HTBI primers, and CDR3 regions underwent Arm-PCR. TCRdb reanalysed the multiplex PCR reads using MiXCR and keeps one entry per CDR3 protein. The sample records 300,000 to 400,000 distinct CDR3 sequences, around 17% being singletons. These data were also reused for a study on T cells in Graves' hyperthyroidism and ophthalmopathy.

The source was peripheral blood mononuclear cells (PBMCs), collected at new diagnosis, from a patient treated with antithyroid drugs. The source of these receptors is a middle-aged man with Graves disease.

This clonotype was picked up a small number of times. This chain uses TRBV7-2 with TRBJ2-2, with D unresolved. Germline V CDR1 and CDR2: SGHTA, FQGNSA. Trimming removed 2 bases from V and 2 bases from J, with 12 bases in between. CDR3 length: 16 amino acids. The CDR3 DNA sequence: TGTGCCAGCAGCTTATTTTTTTCGGAAAACACCGGGGAGCTGTTTTTT. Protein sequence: CASSLFFSENTGELFF.

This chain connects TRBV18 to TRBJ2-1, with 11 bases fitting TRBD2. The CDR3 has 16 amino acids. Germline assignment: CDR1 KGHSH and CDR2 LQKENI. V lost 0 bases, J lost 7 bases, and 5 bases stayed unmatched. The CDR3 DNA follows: TGTGCCAGCTCACCACCTAATAGCGGGGGGGCGAATGAGCAGTTCTTC. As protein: CASSPPNSGGANEQFF.

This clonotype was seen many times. The CDR3 DNA reads TGTGCCAGCACCTTCACTAGCGGGGGGGCGGAGACCCAGTACTTC. This encodes CASTFTSGGAETQYF. V gene TRBV2 combines with J gene TRBJ2-5; 13 bases agree with TRBD2. Trimming took 7 bases from V and 5 from J; bases not matched to a gene: 7. In germline, CDR1 is SNHLY, CDR2 FYNNEI. The CDR3 consists of 15 residues.

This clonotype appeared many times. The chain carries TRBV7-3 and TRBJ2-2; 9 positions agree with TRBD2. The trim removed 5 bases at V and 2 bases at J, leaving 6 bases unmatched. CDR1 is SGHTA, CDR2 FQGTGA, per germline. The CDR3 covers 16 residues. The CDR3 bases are TGTGCCAGCAGCCCAGTAGCGGGGGCAAACACCGGGGAGCTGTTTTTT. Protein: CASSPVAGANTGELFF.

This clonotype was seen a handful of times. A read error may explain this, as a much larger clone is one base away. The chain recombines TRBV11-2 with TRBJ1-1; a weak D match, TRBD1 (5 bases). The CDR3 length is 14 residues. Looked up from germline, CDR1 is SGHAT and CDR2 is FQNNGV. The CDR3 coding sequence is TGTGCCAGCAACTTAGGCGGGACTGTCACTGAAGCTTTCTTT. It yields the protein CASNLGGTVTEAFF. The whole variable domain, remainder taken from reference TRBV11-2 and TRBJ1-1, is EAGVAQSPRYKIIEKRQSVAFWCNPISGHATLYWYQQILGQGPKLLIQFQNNGVVDDSQLPKDRFSAERLKGVDSTLKIQPAKLEDSAVYLCASNLGGTVTEAFFGQGTRLTVV.

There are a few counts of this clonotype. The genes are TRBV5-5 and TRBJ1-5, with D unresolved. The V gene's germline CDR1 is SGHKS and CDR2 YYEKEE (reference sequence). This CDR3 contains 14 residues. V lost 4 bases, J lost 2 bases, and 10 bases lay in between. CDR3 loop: CASSPGNGNQPQHF. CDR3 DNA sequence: TGTGCCAGCAGCCCCGGGAACGGCAATCAGCCCCAGCATTTT.

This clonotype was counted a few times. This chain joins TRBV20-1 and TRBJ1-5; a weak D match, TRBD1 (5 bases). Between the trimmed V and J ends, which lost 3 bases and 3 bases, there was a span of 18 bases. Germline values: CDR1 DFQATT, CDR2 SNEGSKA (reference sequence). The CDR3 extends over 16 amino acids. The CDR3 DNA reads TGCAGTGCTAGTCGGGGGAAATGGGTCGACAATCAGCCCCAGCATTTT. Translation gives CSASRGKWVDNQPQHF.

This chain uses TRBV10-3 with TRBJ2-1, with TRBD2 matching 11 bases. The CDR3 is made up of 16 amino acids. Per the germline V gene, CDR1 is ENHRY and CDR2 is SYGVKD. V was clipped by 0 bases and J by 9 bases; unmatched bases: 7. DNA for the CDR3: TGTGCCATCAGTGAGTCGAGGGCTAGCGGGGGGACTGAGCAGTTCTTC. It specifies CAISESRASGGTEQFF.

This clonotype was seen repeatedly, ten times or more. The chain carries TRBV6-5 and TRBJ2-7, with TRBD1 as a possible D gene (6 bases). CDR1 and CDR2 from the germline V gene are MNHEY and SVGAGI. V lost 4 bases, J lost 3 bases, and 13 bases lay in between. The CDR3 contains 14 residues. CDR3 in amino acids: CASSLTQQGYEQYF. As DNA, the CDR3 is TGTGCCAGCAGTTTAACCCAACAGGGCTACGAGCAGTACTTC.

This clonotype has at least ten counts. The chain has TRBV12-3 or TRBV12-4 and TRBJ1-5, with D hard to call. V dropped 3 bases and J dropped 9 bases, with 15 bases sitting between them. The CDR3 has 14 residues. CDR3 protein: CASSLRHRYGPQHF. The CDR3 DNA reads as TGTGCCAGCAGTTTGCGCCACAGATACGGGCCCCAGCATTTT.

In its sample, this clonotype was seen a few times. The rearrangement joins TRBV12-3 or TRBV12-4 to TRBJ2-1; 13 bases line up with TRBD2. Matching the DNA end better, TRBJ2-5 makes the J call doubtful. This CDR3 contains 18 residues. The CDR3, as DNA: TGTGCCAGCAGTTTCAAGTCCTTGGGACTAGCGGGGCGAGAGACCCAGTACTTC. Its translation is CASSFKSLGLAGRETQYF.